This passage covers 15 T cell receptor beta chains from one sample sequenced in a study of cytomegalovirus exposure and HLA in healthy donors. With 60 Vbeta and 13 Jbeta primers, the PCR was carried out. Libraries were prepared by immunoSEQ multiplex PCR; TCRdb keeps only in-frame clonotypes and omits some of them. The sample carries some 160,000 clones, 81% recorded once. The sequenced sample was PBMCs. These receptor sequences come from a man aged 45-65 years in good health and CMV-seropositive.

CDR3 sequence reads: CASSLVIPEWLMTKNIQYF. The CDR3 nucleotides are TGTGCCAGCAGCTTAGTGATTCCGGAGTGGTTGATGACCAAAAACATTCAGTACTTC. This chain links TRBV11-3 with TRBJ2-4; no definite D call. Trimming removed 1 base from V and 2 bases from J, with 21 bases in between. Germline assignment: CDR1 SGHNT and CDR2 YENEEA. The CDR3 is 19 residues long.

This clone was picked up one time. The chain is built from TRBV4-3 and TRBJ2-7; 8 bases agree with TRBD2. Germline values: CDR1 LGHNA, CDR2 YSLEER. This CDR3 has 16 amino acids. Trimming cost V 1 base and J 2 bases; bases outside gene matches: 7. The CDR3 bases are TGCGCCAGCAGCCAAGCCCCGAGTAGCGGGGCCTACGAGCAGTACTTC. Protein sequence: CASSQAPSSGAYEQYF.

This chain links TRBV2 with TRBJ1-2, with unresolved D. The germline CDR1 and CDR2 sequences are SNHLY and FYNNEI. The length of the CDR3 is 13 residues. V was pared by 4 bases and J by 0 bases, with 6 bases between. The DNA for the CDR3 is TGTGCCAGCAGTGGAGACACTAACTATGGCTACACCTTC. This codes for CASSGDTNYGYTF.

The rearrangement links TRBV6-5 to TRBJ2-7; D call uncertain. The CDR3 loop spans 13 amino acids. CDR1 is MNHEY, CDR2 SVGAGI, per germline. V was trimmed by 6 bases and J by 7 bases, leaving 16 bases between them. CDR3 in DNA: TGTGCCAGCAGCCCTTCTTGGTTCGGGGAGCAGTACTTC. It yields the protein CASSPSWFGEQYF.

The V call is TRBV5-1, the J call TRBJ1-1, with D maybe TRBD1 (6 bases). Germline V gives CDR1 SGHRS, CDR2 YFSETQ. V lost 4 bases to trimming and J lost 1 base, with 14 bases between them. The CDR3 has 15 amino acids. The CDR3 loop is CASSKTGDPNTEAFF. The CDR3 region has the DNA TGCGCCAGCAGCAAGACAGGCGATCCGAACACTGAAGCTTTCTTT.

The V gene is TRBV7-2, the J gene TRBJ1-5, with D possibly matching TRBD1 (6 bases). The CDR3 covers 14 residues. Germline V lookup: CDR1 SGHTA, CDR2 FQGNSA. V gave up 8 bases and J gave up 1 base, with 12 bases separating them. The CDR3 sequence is CASRRGGSNQPQHF. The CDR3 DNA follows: TGTGCCAGCCGGAGGGGGGGGAGCAATCAGCCCCAGCATTTT.

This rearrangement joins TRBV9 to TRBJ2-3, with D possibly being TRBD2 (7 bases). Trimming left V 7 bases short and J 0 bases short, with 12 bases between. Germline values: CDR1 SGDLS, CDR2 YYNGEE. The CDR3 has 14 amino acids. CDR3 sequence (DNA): TGTGCCAGCTCCGCGGGGGCCAGCACAGATACGCAGTATTTT. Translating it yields CASSAGASTDTQYF.

Here the CDR3 DNA reads TGTGCCAGTTCGGAGGAAGATACGCAGTATTTT. Translated: CASSEEDTQYF. This chain uses TRBV7-9 with TRBJ2-3; a weak D match, TRBD2 (5 bases). Germline CDR1 reads SEHNR; CDR2 reads FQNEAQ (reference sequence). The CDR3 covers 11 residues. V shed 9 bases and J shed 5 bases, with 9 bases lying between them. Full variable domain (missing parts from reference TRBV7-9 and TRBJ2-3): DTGVSQNPRHKITKRGQNVTFRCDPISEHNRLYWYRQTLGQGPEFLTYFQNEAQLEKSRLLSDRFSAERPKGSFSTLEIQRTEQGDSAMYLCASSEEDTQYFGPGTRLTVL.

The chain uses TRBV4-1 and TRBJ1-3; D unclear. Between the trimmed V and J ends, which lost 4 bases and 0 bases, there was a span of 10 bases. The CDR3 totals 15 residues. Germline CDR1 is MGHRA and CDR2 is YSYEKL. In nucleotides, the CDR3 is TGCGCCAGCAGCCGAACGGTCTTCTCTGGAAACACCATATATTTT. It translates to CASSRTVFSGNTIYF.

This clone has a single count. The CDR3 here is CASSRGRQHLNTEAFF. Here the CDR3 DNA reads TGTGCCAGTAGTAGGGGGCGACAGCATCTGAACACTGAAGCTTTCTTT. This chain links TRBV19 with TRBJ1-1; maybe TRBD1 (6 bases). Trimming removed 4 bases from V and 0 bases from J, with 15 bases in between. The CDR3 is made up of 16 amino acids. CDR1 is LNHDA and CDR2 is SQIVND in the germline V gene (reference sequence).

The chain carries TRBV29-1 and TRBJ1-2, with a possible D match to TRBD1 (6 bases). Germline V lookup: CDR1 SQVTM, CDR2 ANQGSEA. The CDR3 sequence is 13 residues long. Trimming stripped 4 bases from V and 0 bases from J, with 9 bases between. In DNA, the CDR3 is TGCAGCGTTGGGACAGACCCTAACTATGGCTACACCTTC. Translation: CSVGTDPNYGYTF.

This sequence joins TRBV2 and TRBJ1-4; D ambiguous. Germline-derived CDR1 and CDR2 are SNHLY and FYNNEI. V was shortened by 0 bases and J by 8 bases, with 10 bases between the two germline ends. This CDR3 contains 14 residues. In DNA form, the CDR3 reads TGTGCCAGCAGTGAAGCGCTGTCTCGGGAAAAACTGTTTTTT. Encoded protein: CASSEALSREKLFF.

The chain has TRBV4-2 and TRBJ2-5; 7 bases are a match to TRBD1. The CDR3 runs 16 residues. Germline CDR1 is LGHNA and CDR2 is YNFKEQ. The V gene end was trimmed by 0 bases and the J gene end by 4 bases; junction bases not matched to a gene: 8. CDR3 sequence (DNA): TGTGCCAGCAGCCAAGATAGGAAGGGGGCCGGAGAGACCCAGTACTTC. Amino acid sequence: CASSQDRKGAGETQYF.

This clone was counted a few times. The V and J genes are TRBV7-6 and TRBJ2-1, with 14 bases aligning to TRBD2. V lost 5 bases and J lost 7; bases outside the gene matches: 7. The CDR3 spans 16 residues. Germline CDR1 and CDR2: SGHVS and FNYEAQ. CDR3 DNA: TGTGCCAGCAGCGCAGGGGGACTAGCGGGAGTAAATGAGCAGTTCTTC. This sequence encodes CASSAGGLAGVNEQFF.

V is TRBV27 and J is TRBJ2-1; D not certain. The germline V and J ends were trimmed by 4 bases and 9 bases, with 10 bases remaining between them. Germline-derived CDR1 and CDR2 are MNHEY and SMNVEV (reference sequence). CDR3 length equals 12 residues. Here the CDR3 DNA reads TGTGCCAGCAGTTCTCGGGTGGGTGAGCAGTTCTTC. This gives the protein CASSSRVGEQFF.